These 32 T cell receptor beta chains were sequenced from one sample in a study of blood T cell repertoires in COVID-19. The repertoire was sequenced with immunoSEQ multiplex PCR; TCRdb's copy has only in-frame clones and lacks some. Of fewer than 300,000 clones in the sample, 80% to 95% are singletons; the top ten hold 1.1%. Sequencing used PBMCs or T cells enriched from blood (not recorded which). Every receptor here comes from a woman aged 30 to 39 who had recovered from COVID-19.

The chain couples TRBV29-1 to TRBJ1-1; 9 bases are a match to TRBD1. The CDR3 totals 14 residues. V lost 7 bases and J lost 4; bases outside the gene matches: 10. Germline assignment: CDR1 SQVTM and CDR2 ANQGSEA. The CDR3 bases are TGCAGCGCGTACCCGGGACAGGGCAGCACTGAAGCTTTCTTT. Amino acids: CSAYPGQGSTEAFF.

V gene TRBV11-2 combines with J gene TRBJ1-3; D possibly corresponds to TRBD1 (6 bases). In germline, CDR1 is SGHAT, CDR2 FQNNGV. CDR3 size: 16 residues. The germline V and J ends were trimmed by 0 bases and 0 bases, with 9 bases remaining between them. DNA of the CDR3: TGTGCCAGCAGCTTAGACGGGACACGCTCTGGAAACACCATATATTTT. Its translation: CASSLDGTRSGNTIYF.

The V and J genes are TRBV19 and TRBJ2-1; 7 bases are shared with TRBD2. CDR3 length: 17 residues. Per the germline V gene, CDR1 is LNHDA and CDR2 is SQIVND (reference sequence). The V gene end was trimmed by 8 bases and the J gene end by 5 bases; junction bases not matched to a gene: 18. CDR3 DNA: TGTGCCAGTCGATTCACTCTTCAGACTAGCACTGACAATGAGCAGTTCTTC. Translation gives CASRFTLQTSTDNEQFF.

The V call is TRBV7-9, the J call TRBJ2-7; D may be TRBD1 (5 bases). The CDR3 sequence is 12 residues long. The V end lost 5 bases, the J end lost 4 bases, and 9 bases lay between the germline ends. Germline V CDR1 and CDR2: SEHNR, FQNEAQ (reference sequence). The CDR3 spells CASSLTEYEQYF. The CDR3 nucleotides are TGTGCCAGCAGCCTGACAGAATACGAGCAGTACTTC.

V gene TRBV3-1 (or the pseudogene TRBV3-2) combines with J gene TRBJ2-5; D remains unclear. V lost 4 bases and J 1 base, leaving 10 bases between the germline ends. In germline, CDR1 is LGHDT, CDR2 YNNKEL (reference sequence). CDR3 length: 14 residues. The DNA of the CDR3 is TGTGCCAGCAGCCGCGAGGCGGCCCAAGAGACCCAGTACTTC. Protein product: CASSREAAQETQYF.

The chain has TRBV2 and TRBJ2-1; D is possibly TRBD2 (8 bases). V lost 5 bases and J 4 bases, leaving 21 bases between the germline ends. This CDR3 comprises 17 residues. The germline V gene encodes CDR1 SNHLY and CDR2 FYNNEI. The CDR3 reads CASSSTGRDSLYNEQFF. The CDR3 nucleotides are TGTGCCAGCAGTTCGACCGGGAGGGACAGCCTTTACAATGAGCAGTTCTTC.

The rearrangement links TRBV29-1 to TRBJ2-5; D is perhaps TRBD2 (6 bases). Germline values: CDR1 SQVTM, CDR2 ANQGSEA. The CDR3 is made up of 13 amino acids. V was trimmed by 2 bases and J by 1 base, leaving 8 bases between them. CDR3 sequence (DNA): TGCAGCGTTGAACGGGAGTTCCAAGAGACCCAGTACTTC. This encodes CSVEREFQETQYF.

The chain has TRBV28 and TRBJ1-1; a weak D match, TRBD1 (6 bases). V was cut by 3 bases and J by 9 bases, with 11 bases left in between. CDR1 and CDR2 from the germline V gene are MDHEN and SYDVKM. The CDR3 is 12 residues long. The CDR3 sequence: CASSFRQAKAFF. CDR3 DNA: TGTGCCAGCAGTTTCCGACAGGCCAAAGCTTTCTTT.

This chain uses TRBV19 with TRBJ1-5; 11 bases map to TRBD1. Germline V gene data show CDR1 as LNHDA and CDR2 as SQIVND (reference sequence). The trim removed 5 bases at V and 6 bases at J, leaving 9 bases unmatched. This CDR3 spans 16 amino acids. In DNA form, the CDR3 reads TGTGCCAGTAGTCCCTGGACAGGGGGCGACGGTCAGCCCCAGCATTTT. The encoded protein is CASSPWTGGDGQPQHF.

The DNA of the CDR3 is TGTGCCAGCAGTTCCGGACAGGGGGGCGAGCAGTACTTC. It translates to CASSSGQGGEQYF. The rearrangement uses TRBV27 and TRBJ2-7; 10 positions match TRBD1. V was pared by 4 bases and J by 6 bases, with 3 bases of the junction left unmatched. The V gene's germline CDR1 is MNHEY and CDR2 SMNVEV (reference sequence). This CDR3 has 13 residues.

The chain has TRBV7-9 and TRBJ1-1; D might be TRBD1 (5 bases). The V end was cut by 7 bases, the J end by 7 bases, with 13 bases between. The CDR3 is made up of 12 amino acids. From germline, CDR1 is SEHNR and CDR2 FQNEAQ (reference sequence). The CDR3 coding sequence is TGTGCCAGCATCCCGGCGGGGGTTGAAGCTTTCTTT. This codes for CASIPAGVEAFF.

The CDR3 DNA is TGTGCCAGTAGTGGACAGGGCTACTATGGCTACACCTTC. It is translated as CASSGQGYYGYTF. The gene calls are TRBV19 and TRBJ1-2, with 8 positions matching TRBD1. The ends lost 5 bases at V and 3 bases at J; junction bases unmatched: 2. This CDR3 spans 13 amino acids. The germline CDR1 and CDR2 sequences are LNHDA and SQIVND (reference sequence).

The chain carries TRBV10-3 and TRBJ2-2, with a possible D match to TRBD2 (6 bases). Per germline, CDR1 ENHRY and CDR2 SYGVKD. The CDR3 runs to 16 residues. Trimming shortened V by 2 bases and J by 1 base, and 11 bases separated the two germline ends. The CDR3 sequence is CAISEREAGNTGELFF. The CDR3 coding sequence is TGTGCCATCAGTGAGAGGGAGGCCGGGAACACCGGGGAGCTGTTTTTT.

This rearrangement joins TRBV20-1 to TRBJ2-7, with D perhaps TRBD2 (6 bases). CDR1 is DFQATT, CDR2 SNEGSKA, per germline (reference sequence). The CDR3 consists of 15 residues. V lost 3 bases and J lost 2, with 17 bases in between. The chain's CDR3 is CSASVSGGPTYEQYF. CDR3 DNA: TGCAGTGCTAGTGTGTCCGGGGGACCAACCTACGAGCAGTACTTC.

The CDR3 loop is CSVARDVGYNYNEQFF. The CDR3 DNA is TGCAGCGTTGCTCGAGATGTGGGCTATAATTACAATGAGCAGTTCTTC. The chain uses TRBV29-1 and TRBJ2-1; no clear D gene. Germline CDR1 is SQVTM and CDR2 is ANQGSEA. V lost 4 bases and J lost 4, with 20 bases in between. This CDR3 has 16 amino acids.

This clone has only one observation. The rearrangement uses TRBV5-4 and TRBJ2-1; 7 bases are shared with TRBD2. Trimming at V came to 0 bases and at J to 1 base, leaving 4 bases not matched to a gene. Germline-derived CDR1 and CDR2 are SGHNT and YYREEE (reference sequence). This CDR3 is 16 amino acids long. The CDR3 DNA follows: TGTGCCAGCAGCTTGGCTCAGCGGGGTTCCTACAATGAGCAGTTCTTC. This gives the protein CASSLAQRGSYNEQFF.

The gene calls are TRBV28 and TRBJ1-5; 7 positions agree with TRBD1. V lost 6 bases, J lost 6 bases, and 8 bases stayed unmatched. The germline V gene has CDR1 MDHEN and CDR2 SYDVKM. The CDR3 loop spans 14 amino acids. CDR3 in amino acids: CASSSGQAPQPQHF. The CDR3 coding sequence is TGTGCCAGCAGCTCCGGACAGGCACCTCAGCCCCAGCATTTT.

V is TRBV19 and J is TRBJ2-2; 11 nucleotides align to TRBD2. Germline loops: CDR1 LNHDA, CDR2 SQIVND (reference sequence). This CDR3 spans 17 amino acids. The J segment lost 0 bases and the V segment lost 4 bases, leaving 4 bases of the junction unmatched. DNA of the CDR3: TGTGCCAGTAGTAGACTAGCGGGGATCGCGAACACCGGGGAGCTGTTTTTT. This gives the protein CASSRLAGIANTGELFF. Complete variable domain (other parts from reference TRBV19 and TRBJ2-2): DGGITQSPKYLFRKEGQNVTLSCEQNLNHDAMYWYRQDPGQGLRLIYYSQIVNDFQKGDIAEGYSVSREKKESFPLTVTSAQKNPTAFYLCASSRLAGIANTGELFFGEGSRLTVL.

The chain has TRBV30 and TRBJ1-2; 7 bases align to TRBD1. Germline assignment: CDR1 GTSNPN and CDR2 SVGIG (reference sequence). J was trimmed by 6 bases and V by 0 bases; bases with no gene match: 16. The length of the CDR3 is 17 residues. CDR3 protein: CAWSVSAPSRGLNGYTF. The CDR3 coding sequence is TGTGCCTGGAGTGTATCCGCTCCCAGTAGGGGGCTGAATGGCTACACCTTC.

The rearrangement joins TRBV7-3 to TRBJ1-1; TRBD1 might be the D (6 bases). The CDR3 length is 14 residues. The ends were cut back, 5 bases at V and 5 bases at J, with 15 bases in the middle. The V gene's germline CDR1 is SGHTA and CDR2 FQGTGA. The CDR3 DNA reads TGTGCCAGCAGCCCTGGACAGAAGGGGACTGAAGCTTTCTTT. This gives the protein CASSPGQKGTEAFF.

The rearrangement uses TRBV6-5 and TRBJ1-1, with TRBD1 matching 8 bases. The CDR3 length is 15 residues. The germline gives CDR1 MNHEY, CDR2 SVGAGI. V shed 8 bases, J shed 1 base, and the junction held 9 bases outside the gene matches. CDR3 bases: TGTGCCAGCGTCAGGGGGCGGTTAGGGAACACTGAAGCTTTCTTT. It translates to CASVRGRLGNTEAFF.

J is TRBJ2-1 and V is TRBV4-3, with D maybe TRBD2 (5 bases). CDR3 length: 13 amino acids. Per germline, CDR1 LGHNA and CDR2 YSLEER. Trimming removed 2 bases from V and 7 bases from J, with 9 bases in between. Here the CDR3 DNA reads TGCGCCAGCAGCCAAACAAGAGGGAATGAGCAGTTCTTC. It translates to CASSQTRGNEQFF.

CDR3 sequence: CASSSQTGRSKMDTQYF. In nucleotides, the CDR3 is TGTGCCAGCAGCTCGCAAACTGGTAGATCGAAGATGGATACGCAGTATTTT. This chain joins TRBV11-3 and TRBJ2-3; no definite D call. The CDR3 runs to 17 residues. Trimming removed 4 bases from V and 6 bases from J, with 23 bases in between. From germline, CDR1 is SGHNT and CDR2 YENEEA.

This rearrangement joins TRBV29-1 to TRBJ2-2, with TRBD2 matching 12 bases. The CDR3 loop spans 16 amino acids. The germline V gene has CDR1 SQVTM and CDR2 ANQGSEA. J lost 3 bases, V lost 7 bases, and 9 bases had no gene match. Here the CDR3 DNA reads TGCAGCGCCACCCGACTAGCGGGAGTCGACACCGGGGAGCTGTTTTTT. Protein: CSATRLAGVDTGELFF.

V and J are TRBV7-3 and TRBJ2-5; D is possibly TRBD1 (6 bases). Looked up from germline, CDR1 is SGHTA and CDR2 is FQGTGA. The length of the CDR3 is 13 residues. The V end lost 6 bases, the J end lost 5 bases, and 13 bases lay between the germline ends. CDR3 sequence (DNA): TGTGCCAGCAGTCCACAGGGCGGCGAGACCCAGTACTTC. Translating gives CASSPQGGETQYF.

The chain couples TRBV11-1 to TRBJ2-5; D ambiguous. The CDR3 runs 13 residues. In germline, CDR1 is SGHAT, CDR2 FQDESV (reference sequence). The V and J ends lost 0 bases and 5 bases respectively, with 7 bases between them. The CDR3 spells CASSLARRETQYF. The DNA for the CDR3 is TGTGCCAGCAGCTTAGCTCGGCGGGAGACCCAGTACTTC.

This chain uses TRBV5-4 with TRBJ2-1; the D gene is possibly TRBD2 (6 bases). Germline CDR1 SGHNT, CDR2 YYREEE (reference sequence). Trimming took off 0 bases at V and 2 bases at J, with 9 bases between the two ends. The CDR3 consists of 15 residues. The DNA of the CDR3 is TGTGCCAGCAGCTTGGTGGCGGGGACCTACAATGAGCAGTTCTTC. Its translation: CASSLVAGTYNEQFF.

The CDR3 spells CAISAGGGGGKLFF. CDR3 bases: TGTGCCATCAGTGCCGGGGGTGGTGGTGGAAAACTGTTTTTT. The chain links TRBV10-3 to TRBJ1-4, with D tentatively TRBD1 (5 bases). In germline, CDR1 is ENHRY, CDR2 SYGVKD. The CDR3 runs to 14 residues. The ends were cut back, 4 bases at V and 10 bases at J, with 16 bases in the middle.

This clone was recorded only once. V and J are TRBV29-1 and TRBJ2-2, with TRBD2 matching over 9 bases. This CDR3 contains 15 residues. CDR1 and CDR2 from the germline V gene are SQVTM and ANQGSEA. V was pared by 4 bases and J by 2 bases, with 5 bases of the junction left unmatched. The CDR3 sequence is CSVGVAGDNTGELFF. The CDR3 DNA is TGCAGCGTTGGGGTAGCGGGAGATAACACCGGGGAGCTGTTTTTT.

The chain has TRBV27 and TRBJ1-2; D ambiguous. The germline V and J ends were trimmed by 2 bases and 4 bases, with 8 bases remaining between them. Germline assignment: CDR1 MNHEY and CDR2 SMNVEV (reference sequence). CDR3 length: 13 residues. CDR3 nucleotide sequence: TGTGCCAGCAGTTTAAGACAACCCTATGGCTACACCTTC. The encoded protein is CASSLRQPYGYTF.

The rearrangement joins TRBV27 to TRBJ2-6; a weak D match, TRBD1 (5 bases). CDR3 size: 16 residues. The germline V gene encodes CDR1 MNHEY and CDR2 SMNVEV (reference sequence). The germline V and J ends were trimmed by 4 bases and 1 base, with 11 bases remaining between them. DNA for the CDR3: TGTGCCAGCAGTTCGACAGTCCTATCTGGGGCCAACGTCCTGACTTTC. Its protein product is CASSSTVLSGANVLTF.

This clone has only a few counts. The chain recombines TRBV2 with TRBJ1-6, with TRBD1 matching 8 bases. CDR1 is SNHLY and CDR2 is FYNNEI in the germline V gene. V trimming: 6 bases; J trimming: 6 bases; junction bases outside the gene matches: 13. This CDR3 is 17 amino acids long. CDR3 amino acids: CASRKKQGGNPNSPLHF. The CDR3 DNA reads TGTGCCAGCAGAAAAAAACAGGGGGGAAACCCTAATTCACCCCTCCACTTT.